These 10 T cell receptor beta chains came from one sample sequenced in a study of cytotoxic CD8 clonotypes in ibrutinib-treated CLL. Only in-frame clones appear in the TCRdb table, and some are missing; sequencing was by immunoSEQ multiplex PCR. This sample has about 140,000 clones; around 93% occur once, and the top ten carry 11%. This specimen was PBMCs, taken after 12 months of ibrutinib treatment. The source is a human donor with chronic lymphocytic leukemia.

This rearrangement joins TRBV5-3 to TRBJ2-7; D is uncertain. TRBV5-3 is designated an ORF whose function remains uncertain. V shed 6 bases and J shed 1 base, with 14 bases lying between them. The CDR3 extends over 14 amino acids. The CDR3 region has the DNA TGTGCCAGAATGGACGAGGTAAGGTCCTACGAGCAGTACTTC. It codes for CARMDEVRSYEQYF.

This chain links TRBV28 with TRBJ2-5; 12 nucleotides align to TRBD2. Germline lookup yields CDR1 MDHEN and CDR2 SYDVKM. V dropped 5 bases and J dropped 4; count of bases not matched to a gene: 11. The CDR3 is made up of 17 amino acids. This CDR3 reads CASSTGELGLAGETQYF. In nucleotides, the CDR3 is TGTGCCAGCAGTACAGGGGAATTGGGACTAGCGGGAGAGACCCAGTACTTC.

This chain links TRBV28 with TRBJ2-1, with D tentatively TRBD2 (5 bases). This CDR3 is built from 16 residues. The V end lost 6 bases, the J end lost 0 bases, and 15 bases lay between the germline ends. Germline V gene data show CDR1 as MDHEN and CDR2 as SYDVKM. The CDR3 DNA follows: TGTGCCAGCAGCGCCGGAAGCGGCAACTCCTACAATGAGCAGTTCTTC. Protein: CASSAGSGNSYNEQFF. Full variable domain (outside the CDR3, taken from reference TRBV28 and TRBJ2-1): DVKVTQSSRYLVKRTGEKVFLECVQDMDHENMFWYRQDPGLGLRLIYFSYDVKMKEKGDIPEGYSVSREKKERFSLILESASTNQTSMYLCASSAGSGNSYNEQFFGPGTRLTVL.

This chain joins TRBV19 and TRBJ2-1; 7 bases align to TRBD2. Trimming cost V 5 bases and J 0 bases; bases outside gene matches: 4. Germline lookup yields CDR1 LNHDA and CDR2 SQIVND (reference sequence). CDR3 length: 15 residues. This CDR3 is CASSLTGGSYNEQFF. DNA for the CDR3: TGTGCCAGTAGTCTCACGGGGGGCTCCTACAATGAGCAGTTCTTC.

The chain combines TRBV28 with TRBJ1-4; the D is unclear. CDR3 length equals 13 residues. V lost 5 bases and J lost 6, with 10 bases in between. From germline, CDR1 is MDHEN and CDR2 SYDVKM. CDR3 nucleotide sequence: TGTGCCAGCAGTGGGCTCCCCGATGAAAAACTGTTTTTT. Encoded protein: CASSGLPDEKLFF.

The V and J genes are TRBV7-2 and TRBJ2-3, with D possibly TRBD2 on 5 matching bases. The CDR3 consists of 14 residues. CDR1 and CDR2 (germline): SGHTA, FQGNSA. V dropped 4 bases and J dropped 5 bases, with 13 bases sitting between them. The CDR3 DNA is TGTGCCAGCAGCTCCCGAGAGGGTGGAGATACGCAGTATTTT. Residues: CASSSREGGDTQYF.

This clone turned up a few times. The chain recombines TRBV19 with TRBJ2-7; 8 positions match TRBD1. Germline loops: CDR1 LNHDA, CDR2 SQIVND (reference sequence). The CDR3 covers 13 residues. The V gene end was trimmed by 8 bases and the J gene end by 7 bases; junction bases not matched to a gene: 10. The CDR3 is CASGKNRGDEQYF. As DNA, the CDR3 is TGTGCCAGTGGGAAAAACAGGGGGGATGAGCAGTACTTC.

The rearrangement links TRBV11-3 to TRBJ2-7, with TRBD2 as a possible D gene (6 bases). Trimming stripped 5 bases from V and 0 bases from J, with 11 bases between. From germline, CDR1 is SGHNT and CDR2 YENEEA. The CDR3 runs to 14 residues. CDR3: CASSKRGDSYEQYF. The DNA of the CDR3 is TGTGCCAGCAGCAAACGCGGGGACTCCTACGAGCAGTACTTC. Full variable domain (rest looked up from reference TRBV11-3 and TRBJ2-7): EAGVVQSPRYKIIEKKQPVAFWCNPISGHNTLYWYLQNLGQGPELLIRYENEEAVDDSQLPKDRFSAERLKGVDSTLKIQPAELGDSAVYLCASSKRGDSYEQYFGPGTRLTVT.

The chain links TRBV11-2 to TRBJ2-3, with 9 bases matching TRBD2. V dropped 5 bases and J dropped 6; count of bases not matched to a gene: 9. The CDR3 length is 15 residues. Germline CDR1 and CDR2: SGHAT and FQNNGV. CDR3 protein: CASSPGLARLDTQYF. CDR3 in DNA: TGTGCCAGCAGCCCAGGACTAGCGCGTTTGGATACGCAGTATTTT. Filled out from reference TRBV11-2 and TRBJ2-3, the complete variable domain reads EAGVAQSPRYKIIEKRQSVAFWCNPISGHATLYWYQQILGQGPKLLIQFQNNGVVDDSQLPKDRFSAERLKGVDSTLKIQPAKLEDSAVYLCASSPGLARLDTQYFGPGTRLTVL.

The chain couples TRBV11-2 to TRBJ2-7; no firm D call. CDR3 length equals 14 residues. The germline V gene has CDR1 SGHAT and CDR2 FQNNGV. The V end was cut by 2 bases, the J end by 3 bases, with 11 bases between. CDR3 residues: CASSLRQDIYEQYF. DNA for the CDR3: TGTGCCAGCAGCTTAAGGCAGGATATCTACGAGCAGTACTTC.